These T cell receptor beta chains were read from a single sample in a study of T cell repertoires in cytomegalovirus infection. TCRdb independently ran MiXCR on the reads; one entry per CDR3 protein. The repertoire includes 300,000 to 400,000 distinct CDR3 sequences, 25% to 35% of them detected once, and roughly 20% sits in the top ten. The antigens of these receptors remain unknown. This specimen was cultured PBMCs, taken from culture after CMV antigen stimulation. Every receptor here comes from a human donor in good health (CMV status not recorded). Some clones in this sample may be carry-over from other donors' samples. CDR3s include the opening cysteine and the closing phenylalanine or tryptophan. The order of the fields is CDR3 protein, CDR3 DNA, clone size, D gene, V gene, J gene. D genes are given only for firm matches. Clone size appears in some rows only: once, few, many, or a class for an expanded clone.

CDR3: CASSLGGADTEAFF; DNA: TGTGCCAGCAGTTTGGGAGGGGCAGACACTGAAGCTTTCTTT; size: NA; D: NA; V: TRBV12-3/TRBV12-4; J: TRBJ1-1
CDR3: CSARDYQGIQETQYF; DNA: TGCAGTGCTAGAGACTATCAGGGGATCCAAGAGACCCAGTACTTC; size: NA; D: NA; V: TRBV20-1; J: TRBJ2-5
CDR3: CASSLWETSTFF; DNA: TGTGCCAGCAGCTTATGGGAGACTAGCACGTTCTTC; size: many; D: TRBD2; V: TRBV7-2; J: TRBJ2-1
CDR3: CSARGRDRIYGYTF; DNA: TGCAGTGCTAGGGGTCGGGACAGAATCTATGGCTACACCTTC; size: NA; D: TRBD1; V: TRBV20-1; J: TRBJ1-2
CDR3: CASTQSGVNTGELFF; DNA: TGTGCCAGCACCCAAAGCGGAGTGAACACCGGGGAGCTGTTTTTT; size: few; D: NA; V: TRBV7-2; J: TRBJ2-2
CDR3: CASFTNRGRDTEAFF; DNA: TGTGCCAGCTTTACGAATAGGGGGAGGGACACTGAAGCTTTCTTT; size: NA; D: NA; V: TRBV6-6; J: TRBJ1-1
CDR3: CASTEGGRFGANVLTF; DNA: TGTGCCAGCACCGAAGGGGGGCGGTTTGGGGCCAACGTCCTGACTTTC; size: NA; D: NA; V: TRBV12-3/TRBV12-4; J: TRBJ2-6
CDR3: CATSRVLGSEAFF; DNA: TGTGCCACCAGCAGAGTATTGGGGTCTGAAGCTTTCTTT; size: NA; D: NA; V: TRBV15; J: TRBJ1-1
CDR3: CASSTRTGKAFF; DNA: TGTGCCAGCAGTACCCGGACAGGGAAAGCTTTCTTT; size: NA; D: TRBD1; V: TRBV27; J: TRBJ1-1
CDR3: CASSIIGEAFF; DNA: TGTGCCAGTAGTATTATCGGCGAAGCTTTCTTT; size: NA; D: NA; V: TRBV19; J: TRBJ1-1
CDR3: CASSPEGGEKLFF; DNA: TGTGCCAGCTCACCCGAGGGTGGTGAAAAACTGTTTTTT; size: few; D: NA; V: TRBV18; J: TRBJ1-4
CDR3: CASSHTGGGHEQYF; DNA: TGTGCCAGCAGCCACACAGGAGGGGGCCACGAGCAGTACTTC; size: NA; D: NA; V: TRBV11-1; J: TRBJ2-7
CDR3: CASSLLRTGNYGYTF; DNA: TGTGCCAGCAGCTTACTTCGGACAGGGAACTATGGCTACACCTTC; size: NA; D: TRBD1; V: TRBV7-8; J: TRBJ1-2
CDR3: CASSETPNEKLFF; DNA: TGTGCCAGCAGTGAAACCCCAAATGAAAAACTGTTTTTT; size: NA; D: NA; V: TRBV6-1; J: TRBJ1-4
CDR3: CASSKGRQGNTEAFF; DNA: TGTGCCAGCAGCAAGGGGAGACAGGGGAACACTGAAGCTTTCTTT; size: NA; D: TRBD1; V: TRBV2; J: TRBJ1-1
CDR3: CASSYNGPTDTQYF; DNA: TGTGCCAGCAGCTACAACGGCCCCACAGATACGCAGTATTTT; size: NA; D: NA; V: TRBV7-9; J: TRBJ2-3
CDR3: CASSLDPGLNTGELFF; DNA: TGTGCCAGCAGCTTAGATCCAGGGTTGAACACCGGGGAGCTGTTTTTT; size: many; D: NA; V: TRBV7-2; J: TRBJ2-2
CDR3: CASSFVGAGVYGYTF; DNA: TGTGCCAGCAGCTTCGTGGGGGCGGGAGTCTATGGCTACACCTTC; size: NA; D: NA; V: TRBV12-3/TRBV12-4; J: TRBJ1-2
CDR3: CASGLARLGRSNTGELFF; DNA: TGTGCTAGTGGTTTGGCCCGTCTCGGACGTTCGAACACCGGGGAGCTGTTTTTT; size: NA; D: NA; V: TRBV12-5; J: TRBJ2-2
CDR3: CSVEGGTSGTDTQYF; DNA: TGCAGCGTTGAAGGGGGGACTAGCGGCACAGATACGCAGTATTTT; size: NA; D: TRBD2; V: TRBV29-1; J: TRBJ2-3
CDR3: CASSSRDVNEKLFF; DNA: TGTGCCAGCAGCTCGCGGGACGTTAATGAAAAACTGTTTTTT; size: NA; D: NA; V: TRBV5-4; J: TRBJ1-4
CDR3: CASSQTEAFF; DNA: TGTGCCAGCAGTCAGACTGAAGCTTTCTTT; size: NA; D: NA; V: TRBV7-1; J: TRBJ1-1
CDR3: CDYLPNEQFF; DNA: TGTGACTACCTGCCGAATGAGCAGTTCTTC; size: NA; D: NA; V: TRBV6-9; J: TRBJ2-1
CDR3: CASSQFMGFDNQPQHF; DNA: TGTGCCAGCAGCCAATTCATGGGGTTTGACAATCAGCCCCAGCATTTT; size: few; D: NA; V: TRBV7-8; J: TRBJ1-5
CDR3: CASSLYPGSSSTEAFF; DNA: TGTGCCAGCAGCTTATATCCAGGGAGTTCGTCCACTGAAGCTTTCTTT; size: NA; D: NA; V: TRBV7-3; J: TRBJ1-1
CDR3: CASSPSPGLLEKLFF; DNA: TGTGCCAGCAGCCCCTCCCCGGGCTTACTTGAAAAACTGTTTTTT; size: NA; D: NA; V: TRBV7-2; J: TRBJ1-4
CDR3: CASSQEGKNYGYTF; DNA: TGCGCCAGCAGCCAAGAAGGGAAGAACTATGGCTACACCTTC; size: NA; D: NA; V: TRBV4-1; J: TRBJ1-2
CDR3: CSSPRLAGANNEQFF; DNA: TGCAGTTCCCCCAGGCTAGCGGGAGCCAACAATGAGCAGTTCTTC; size: NA; D: TRBD2; V: TRBV29-1; J: TRBJ2-1
CDR3: CASSPGASGTDEQFF; DNA: TGTGCCAGCTCACCAGGGGCTAGCGGGACTGATGAGCAGTTCTTC; size: NA; D: TRBD2; V: TRBV18; J: TRBJ2-1
CDR3: CSAAGGPGDTQYF; DNA: TGCAGTGCGGCAGGGGGCCCGGGAGATACGCAGTATTTT; size: few; D: TRBD1; V: TRBV20-1; J: TRBJ2-3
CDR3: CASSPRTGPYGYTF; DNA: TGTGCCAGCAGCCCCCGGACAGGGCCGTATGGCTACACCTTC; size: few; D: TRBD1; V: TRBV7-8; J: TRBJ1-2
CDR3: CASSLQQGKPYYGYTF; DNA: TGTGCCAGCAGCTTACAGCAGGGGAAACCCTACTATGGCTACACCTTC; size: NA; D: NA; V: TRBV7-9; J: TRBJ1-2
CDR3: CASSLGGLYIAKSYEQYF; DNA: TGTGCCAGCAGCTTAGGGGGTTTATACATCGCAAAATCCTACGAGCAGTACTTC; size: few; D: NA; V: TRBV7-8; J: TRBJ2-7
CDR3: CASSLGLAGVDEQFF; DNA: TGTGCCAGCAGTTTAGGGCTAGCGGGAGTGGATGAGCAGTTCTTC; size: many; D: TRBD2; V: TRBV27; J: TRBJ2-1
CDR3: CATRRQGYEQYF; DNA: TGTGCCACCAGAAGACAGGGATACGAGCAGTACTTC; size: NA; D: TRBD1; V: TRBV15; J: TRBJ2-7